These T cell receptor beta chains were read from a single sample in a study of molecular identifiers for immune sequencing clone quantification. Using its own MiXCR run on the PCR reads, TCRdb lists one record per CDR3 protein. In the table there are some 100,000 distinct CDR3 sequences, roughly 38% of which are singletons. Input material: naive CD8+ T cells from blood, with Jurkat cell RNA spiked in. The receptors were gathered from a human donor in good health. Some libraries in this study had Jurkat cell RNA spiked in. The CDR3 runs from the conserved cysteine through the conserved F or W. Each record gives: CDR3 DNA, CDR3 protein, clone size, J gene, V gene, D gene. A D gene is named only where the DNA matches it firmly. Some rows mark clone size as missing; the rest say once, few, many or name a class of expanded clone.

CDR3nt: TGCGCCAGCAGCCAAGGTGGGGAGATCGTAAATGAGCAGTTCTTC
CDR3aa: CASSQGGEIVNEQFF
abundance: -
j_gene: TRBJ2-1
v_gene: TRBV4-3
d_gene: -

CDR3nt: TGTGCCAGCAGTCACAATCCGATCACCTCTGGCAATTCACCCCTCCACTTT
CDR3aa: CASSHNPITSGNSPLHF
abundance: -
j_gene: TRBJ1-6
v_gene: TRBV5-6
d_gene: -

CDR3nt: TGCGCCAGCAGCCAAGGGAGGTTCTCCTACGAGCAGTACTTC
CDR3aa: CASSQGRFSYEQYF
abundance: -
j_gene: TRBJ2-7
v_gene: TRBV4-3
d_gene: -

CDR3nt: TGTGCCAGCAGCTTTGGAGAGGCCCAGTACTTC
CDR3aa: CASSFGEAQYF
abundance: -
j_gene: TRBJ2-5
v_gene: TRBV5-3
d_gene: -

CDR3nt: TGTGCCAGCAGTTACTCGATTACCGGGACTAGCGGCAATGAGCAGTTCTTC
CDR3aa: CASSYSITGTSGNEQFF
abundance: -
j_gene: TRBJ2-1
v_gene: TRBV6-2/TRBV6-3
d_gene: TRBD2

CDR3nt: TGCAGCGTTGAAGTTGGGCTACAACAAATGACAGACATCGGCCTCTACGAGCAGTACTTC
CDR3aa: CSVEVGLQQMTDIGLYEQYF
abundance: -
j_gene: TRBJ2-7
v_gene: TRBV29-1
d_gene: -

CDR3nt: TGTGCCAGCAGCGCCGGGACAGGGCATTACGAGCAGTACTTC
CDR3aa: CASSAGTGHYEQYF
abundance: few
j_gene: TRBJ2-7
v_gene: TRBV9
d_gene: TRBD1

CDR3nt: TGTGCCAGCAGTTCACAGCCAGGGGGGGACGAGCAGTACTTC
CDR3aa: CASSSQPGGDEQYF
abundance: many
j_gene: TRBJ2-7
v_gene: TRBV28
d_gene: -

CDR3nt: TGCGCCAGCAGCATGACTAGTAACTACGAGCAGTACTTC
CDR3aa: CASSMTSNYEQYF
abundance: -
j_gene: TRBJ2-7
v_gene: TRBV5-1
d_gene: -

CDR3nt: TGTGCCAGCAGCCAAATGACGGTCAGGGGTTCGAAAGAGACCCAGTACTTC
CDR3aa: CASSQMTVRGSKETQYF
abundance: few
j_gene: TRBJ2-5
v_gene: TRBV14
d_gene: -

CDR3nt: TGTGCCAGCTGCTCGGGATTAGGAGGGCCCAATCAGCCCCAGCATTTT
CDR3aa: CASCSGLGGPNQPQHF
abundance: -
j_gene: TRBJ1-5
v_gene: TRBV6-2/TRBV6-3
d_gene: -

CDR3nt: TGTGCCAGCACCGAGACAGGACCCCAAGAGCCCCACTACTTC
CDR3aa: CASTETGPQEPHYF
abundance: -
j_gene: TRBJ2-5
v_gene: TRBV28
d_gene: -

CDR3nt: TGCAGTGCTAGAGACGAACCTTTTATGAACACTGAAGCTATCTTT
CDR3aa: CSARDEPFMNTEAIF
abundance: -
j_gene: TRBJ1-1
v_gene: TRBV20-1
d_gene: -

CDR3nt: TGTGCCAGCAGCATAGGGGGAGGCAACACTGAAGCTTTCTTT
CDR3aa: CASSIGGGNTEAFF
abundance: many
j_gene: TRBJ1-1
v_gene: TRBV5-6
d_gene: -

CDR3nt: TGCAGTTTACAAGGCCCAGGTCGAAGGGTCCAAGAGACCCAGTACTTC
CDR3aa: CSLQGPGRRVQETQYF
abundance: -
j_gene: TRBJ2-5
v_gene: TRBV20-1
d_gene: -

CDR3nt: TGTGCCAGCAGCCATTCAGGGGAAAACACTGAAGCTTTCTTT
CDR3aa: CASSHSGENTEAFF
abundance: few
j_gene: TRBJ1-1
v_gene: TRBV4-2
d_gene: -

CDR3nt: TGTGCCAGCAGGCGGACTAGCGGGAGCGCGGAGACCCAGTACTTC
CDR3aa: CASRRTSGSAETQYF
abundance: many
j_gene: TRBJ2-5
v_gene: TRBV28
d_gene: TRBD2

CDR3nt: TGTGCCAGCAGCTCAGGGACTAGCGGGAAACGAGATACGCAGTATTTT
CDR3aa: CASSSGTSGKRDTQYF
abundance: many
j_gene: TRBJ2-3
v_gene: TRBV9
d_gene: TRBD2

CDR3nt: TGCAGTGCTACGGCTAGCGGGGATATCAATGAGCAGTTCTTC
CDR3aa: CSATASGDINEQFF
abundance: -
j_gene: TRBJ2-1
v_gene: TRBV20-1
d_gene: TRBD2

CDR3nt: TGCGCCAGCAGCCAAGGGCGGTCGGTTGGGCAGATCAAAAACATTCAGTACTTC
CDR3aa: CASSQGRSVGQIKNIQYF
abundance: many
j_gene: TRBJ2-4
v_gene: TRBV4-3
d_gene: -

CDR3nt: TGTGCCAGCCTCTTTGGGAGCGGGAGGGGCACAGATACGCAGTATTTT
CDR3aa: CASLFGSGRGTDTQYF
abundance: -
j_gene: TRBJ2-3
v_gene: TRBV2
d_gene: TRBD2

CDR3nt: TGTGCCAGCAGCGCAACCGGGACTAGCGGGAGAAAGGCCTACGGGCAGTACTTC
CDR3aa: CASSATGTSGRKAYGQYF
abundance: -
j_gene: TRBJ2-7
v_gene: TRBV6-1
d_gene: TRBD2

CDR3nt: TGTGCCAGCAGCTTGCCGCCAGCGGTTTCCTACGAGCAGTACTTC
CDR3aa: CASSLPPAVSYEQYF
abundance: -
j_gene: TRBJ2-7
v_gene: TRBV5-6
d_gene: -

CDR3nt: TGTGCCAGCAGCTTAGTACAGAGCTCCTACAATGAGCAGTTCTTC
CDR3aa: CASSLVQSSYNEQFF
abundance: -
j_gene: TRBJ2-1
v_gene: TRBV13
d_gene: -

CDR3nt: TGCGCCAGCAGCTTTTCAGAAGCGGGAGGCCACTACGAGCAGTACTTC
CDR3aa: CASSFSEAGGHYEQYF
abundance: -
j_gene: TRBJ2-7
v_gene: TRBV5-1
d_gene: TRBD2

CDR3nt: TGTGCCAGCAGTTACCGGGGGGCACGGAATGAAAAACTGTTTTTT
CDR3aa: CASSYRGARNEKLFF
abundance: few
j_gene: TRBJ1-4
v_gene: TRBV6-5
d_gene: -

CDR3nt: TGTGCCAGCAGCCCCTGGGGCTCTGGGGCCAACGTCCTGACTTTC
CDR3aa: CASSPWGSGANVLTF
abundance: -
j_gene: TRBJ2-6
v_gene: TRBV9
d_gene: -

CDR3nt: TGCGCCAGCAGCTTGAGAATGAACACCGGGGAGCTGTTTTTT
CDR3aa: CASSLRMNTGELFF
abundance: many
j_gene: TRBJ2-2
v_gene: TRBV5-1
d_gene: -

CDR3nt: TGTGCCAGCAGACAGACATTGGCGTACACCGGGGAGCTGCTTTTT
CDR3aa: CASRQTLAYTGELLF
abundance: -
j_gene: TRBJ2-2
v_gene: TRBV12-3/TRBV12-4
d_gene: -

CDR3nt: TGTGCCAGCAGCTTTGAATCTGGGGCCAACGTCCTGACTTTC
CDR3aa: CASSFESGANVLTF
abundance: many
j_gene: TRBJ2-6
v_gene: TRBV7-9
d_gene: -

CDR3nt: TGTGCCAGTAGTATCGGGAGTTTGGACATTCAGTACTTC
CDR3aa: CASSIGSLDIQYF
abundance: -
j_gene: TRBJ2-4
v_gene: TRBV19
d_gene: -

CDR3nt: TGTGCCAGCAGTACGACGCAGCGGGAGGCCCCCTACGAGCAGTACTTC
CDR3aa: CASSTTQREAPYEQYF
abundance: few
j_gene: TRBJ2-7
v_gene: TRBV12-3/TRBV12-4
d_gene: TRBD2

CDR3nt: TGTGCCAGCAAGACTTGGGACCAAGAGACCCAGTACTTC
CDR3aa: CASKTWDQETQYF
abundance: -
j_gene: TRBJ2-5
v_gene: TRBV2
d_gene: -

CDR3nt: TGTGCCAGCAGCCGCCGGGACGGGGACTCCTACGAGCAGTACTTC
CDR3aa: CASSRRDGDSYEQYF
abundance: -
j_gene: TRBJ2-7
v_gene: TRBV6-5
d_gene: -

CDR3nt: TGTGCCAGCAGCCAGGGACGTAGTGGATACGAGCAGTACTTC
CDR3aa: CASSQGRSGYEQYF
abundance: -
j_gene: TRBJ2-7
v_gene: TRBV7-2
d_gene: -

CDR3nt: TGTGCCAGCAGCCAAGAACCCCCGCTAGCGGGAGAGCCCCAGTACTTC
CDR3aa: CASSQEPPLAGEPQYF
abundance: -
j_gene: TRBJ2-5
v_gene: TRBV4-2
d_gene: TRBD2

CDR3nt: TGTGCCATCAGTTACAGCGGGACTAGCTCCTACAATGAGCAGTTCTTC
CDR3aa: CAISYSGTSSYNEQFF
abundance: few
j_gene: TRBJ2-1
v_gene: TRBV10-3
d_gene: TRBD2

CDR3nt: TGTGCCAGCAGTTCTCAGGGGGCAGGAGAGTCCCAGTACTTC
CDR3aa: CASSSQGAGESQYF
abundance: -
j_gene: TRBJ2-5
v_gene: TRBV12-3/TRBV12-4
d_gene: TRBD1

CDR3nt: TGTGCCAGCAGCGTAGAGGGGGACCAAGAGACCCAGTACTTC
CDR3aa: CASSVEGDQETQYF
abundance: many
j_gene: TRBJ2-5
v_gene: TRBV9
d_gene: -

CDR3nt: TGTGCCAGCAGTGGGTTCTCTGGAAACACCATATATTTT
CDR3aa: CASSGFSGNTIYF
abundance: many
j_gene: TRBJ1-3
v_gene: TRBV7-2
d_gene: -

CDR3nt: TGTGCCATCAGAACTTGGACGGTTGTCTCTGGGGCCAACGTCCTGACTTTC
CDR3aa: CAIRTWTVVSGANVLTF
abundance: -
j_gene: TRBJ2-6
v_gene: TRBV10-3
d_gene: -

CDR3nt: TGTGCCAGCGGTTTAGACAGGGGTTGGGAGCAGTACTTC
CDR3aa: CASGLDRGWEQYF
abundance: few
j_gene: TRBJ2-7
v_gene: TRBV6-5
d_gene: TRBD1

CDR3nt: TGCAGTGCTAGAGGGACTAGCGGGAGTGCAGATACGCAGTATTTT
CDR3aa: CSARGTSGSADTQYF
abundance: few
j_gene: TRBJ2-3
v_gene: TRBV20-1
d_gene: TRBD2

CDR3nt: TGTGCCAGCAGCTTAGAAGGATCAGCCAAAAACATTCAGTACTTC
CDR3aa: CASSLEGSAKNIQYF
abundance: few
j_gene: TRBJ2-4
v_gene: TRBV11-3
d_gene: -

CDR3nt: TGTGCCAGCAGCTTTTCCCTTGTGAGCACAGATACGCAGTATTTT
CDR3aa: CASSFSLVSTDTQYF
abundance: many
j_gene: TRBJ2-3
v_gene: TRBV13
d_gene: -

CDR3nt: TGCAGCGTTAGAGCGGGAGGGAACGAGCAGTACTTC
CDR3aa: CSVRAGGNEQYF
abundance: many
j_gene: TRBJ2-7
v_gene: TRBV29-1
d_gene: TRBD2

CDR3nt: TGTGCCAGCACACGTTTCCTGCTATTGGATCAGCCCCAGCATTTT
CDR3aa: CASTRFLLLDQPQHF
abundance: many
j_gene: TRBJ1-5
v_gene: TRBV28
d_gene: -

CDR3nt: TGCGCCAGCAGCCAGGAGGGCTCCAATCAGCCCCAGCATTTT
CDR3aa: CASSQEGSNQPQHF
abundance: -
j_gene: TRBJ1-5
v_gene: TRBV4-1
d_gene: -

CDR3nt: TGTGCTAGTGGTTCTGCCGGGACGACCGGGGAGCTGTTTTTT
CDR3aa: CASGSAGTTGELFF
abundance: many
j_gene: TRBJ2-2
v_gene: TRBV12-5
d_gene: -

CDR3nt: TGTGCCAGCAGTACGAGATCAGGGGGTTATCTCTACGAGCAGTACTTC
CDR3aa: CASSTRSGGYLYEQYF
abundance: few
j_gene: TRBJ2-7
v_gene: TRBV28
d_gene: TRBD1

CDR3nt: TGTGCCTGCAGTTTGGGCGACGGGAGCCAAGAGACCCAGTACTTC
CDR3aa: CACSLGDGSQETQYF
abundance: -
j_gene: TRBJ2-5
v_gene: TRBV12-3/TRBV12-4
d_gene: -

CDR3nt: TGTGCCAGCAGCTCAAGGGAGAGCACGGGAGCCCAGTACTTC
CDR3aa: CASSSRESTGAQYF
abundance: -
j_gene: TRBJ2-5
v_gene: TRBV13
d_gene: -

CDR3nt: TGCGCCAGCAGCCAAGCCCGGGGTAGCGGCATTGAGCAGTTCTTC
CDR3aa: CASSQARGSGIEQFF
abundance: few
j_gene: TRBJ2-1
v_gene: TRBV4-3
d_gene: -

CDR3nt: TGTGCCAGCAGCAGCACAGATACGCTGTATTTT
CDR3aa: CASSSTDTLYF
abundance: -
j_gene: TRBJ2-3
v_gene: TRBV27
d_gene: -

CDR3nt: TGTGCCAGCAGCCCATTCACCGGGAAGAATGAGCAGTTCTTC
CDR3aa: CASSPFTGKNEQFF
abundance: few
j_gene: TRBJ2-1
v_gene: TRBV13
d_gene: -